This record looks at one T cell receptor (beta chain) sequence and its context. Assay: immunoSEQ multiplex PCR; the TCRdb copy retains only in-frame clones and omits some. The table shows 200,000 to 250,000 clones, with roughly 79% occurring only once. This sample is drawn from a study of blood T cell repertoires in COVID-19. The overall study: There were acute and convalescent COVID-19 samples, and they came from the United States, Italy and Spain.

This TCR was sampled from a woman older than 75 with COVID-19, enrolled during active disease. The sequenced material came from peripheral blood.

CDR3 coding DNA: TGTGCCAGCAGTCTCAGGGGGCGGGAGGCTTTCTTT. Its protein product is CASSLRGREAFF. This chain joins TRBV6-5 and TRBJ1-1, with 8 nucleotides matching TRBD1. Trimming took 5 bases from V and 11 from J; bases not matched to a gene: 7. The CDR3 runs 12 residues. From germline, CDR1 is MNHEY and CDR2 SVGAGI.